The sequence of this TCR beta chain was determined in a study of vaccination and CD4 T cells after COVID-19. Study summary: Overlapping peptides covering the spike proteins of SARS-CoV-2, HCoV-NL63, HCoV-OC43 and HCoV-229E were added to stimulate cells.

Researchers used the Oncomine TCR Beta short-read assay to sequence DNA from cultured CD4+ T cells. Investigators obtained genomic DNA by extraction from cultured CD4+ T cells. TCRdb independently ran MiXCR on the PCR reads; one entry per CDR3 protein. The sample lists approximately 25,000 distinct CDR3 sequences, over 45% occurring once. The treatment denotes: roughly 11-day PBMC culture with coronavirus spike peptide pools or control peptides (ViraFEST assay). A few million PBMCs per well were cultured with about 10 IU/ml IL-2 and roughly 10 ug/ml peptide pools. Turning to this clonotype: Antigen unknown.

Germline loops: CDR1 SNHLY, CDR2 FYNNEI. The CDR3 runs to 15 residues. The V gene end was trimmed by 5 bases and the J gene end by 8 bases; junction bases not matched to a gene: 8. The sample comprised CD4+ T cells from blood, cultured in vitro. This chain joins TRBV2 and TRBJ2-5; 13 nucleotides match TRBD2. The origin of this receptor is a human donor who had recovered from COVID-19. The CDR3 spells CASSPLAGGLGTQYF. CDR3 DNA sequence: TGTGCCAGCAGTCCACTAGCGGGGGGGCTGGGTACCCAGTACTTC.